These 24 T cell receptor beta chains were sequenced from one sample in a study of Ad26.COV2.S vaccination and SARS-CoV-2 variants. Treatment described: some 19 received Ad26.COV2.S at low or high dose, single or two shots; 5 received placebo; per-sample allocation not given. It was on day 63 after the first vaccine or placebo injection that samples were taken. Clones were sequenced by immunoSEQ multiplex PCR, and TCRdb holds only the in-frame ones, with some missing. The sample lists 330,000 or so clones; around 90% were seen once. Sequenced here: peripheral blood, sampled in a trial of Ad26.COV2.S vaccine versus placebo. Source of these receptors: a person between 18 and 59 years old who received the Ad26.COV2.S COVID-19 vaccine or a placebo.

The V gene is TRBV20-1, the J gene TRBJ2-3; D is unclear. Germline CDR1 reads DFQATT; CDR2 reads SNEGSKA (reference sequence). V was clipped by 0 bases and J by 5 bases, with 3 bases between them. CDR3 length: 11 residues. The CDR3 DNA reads TGCAGTGCTAGAGAGGTAGATACGCAGTATTTT. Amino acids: CSAREVDTQYF.

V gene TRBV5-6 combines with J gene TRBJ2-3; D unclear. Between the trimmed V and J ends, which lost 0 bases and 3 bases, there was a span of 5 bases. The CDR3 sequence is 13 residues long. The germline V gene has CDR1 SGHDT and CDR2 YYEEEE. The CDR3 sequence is CASSLARTDTQYF. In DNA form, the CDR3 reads TGTGCCAGCAGCTTGGCCAGGACAGATACGCAGTATTTT. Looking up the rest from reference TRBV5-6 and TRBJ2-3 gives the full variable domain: DAGVTQSPTHLIKTRGQQVTLRCSPKSGHDTVSWYQQALGQGPQFIFQYYEEEERQRGNFPDRFSGHQFPNYSSELNVNALLLGDSALYLCASSLARTDTQYFGPGTRLTVL.

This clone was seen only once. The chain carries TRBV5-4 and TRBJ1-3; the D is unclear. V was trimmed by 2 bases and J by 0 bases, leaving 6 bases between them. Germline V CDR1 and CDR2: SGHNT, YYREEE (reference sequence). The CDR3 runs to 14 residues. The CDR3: CASSLLDSGNTIYF. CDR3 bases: TGTGCCAGCAGCTTACTCGACTCTGGAAACACCATATATTTT. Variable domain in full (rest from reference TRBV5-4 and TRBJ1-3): ETGVTQSPTHLIKTRGQQVTLRCSSQSGHNTVSWYQQALGQGPQFIFQYYREEENGRGNFPPRFSGLQFPNYSSELNVNALELDDSALYLCASSLLDSGNTIYFGEGSWLTVV.

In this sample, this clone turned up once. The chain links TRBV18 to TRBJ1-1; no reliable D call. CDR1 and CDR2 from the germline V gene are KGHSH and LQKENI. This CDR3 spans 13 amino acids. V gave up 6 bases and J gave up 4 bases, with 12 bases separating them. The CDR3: CASSQSGSTEAFF. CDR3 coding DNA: TGTGCCAGCTCTCAAAGTGGGAGCACTGAAGCTTTCTTT. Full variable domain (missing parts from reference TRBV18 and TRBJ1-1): NAGVMQNPRHLVRRRGQEARLRCSPMKGHSHVYWYRQLPEEGLKFMVYLQKENIIDESGMPKERFSAEFPKEGPSILRIQQVVRGDSAAYFCASSQSGSTEAFFGQGTRLTVV.

Here the CDR3 reads CASSLNPDYGYTF. CDR3 in DNA: TGTGCCAGCAGCTTAAATCCGGACTATGGCTACACCTTC. The genes are TRBV11-2 and TRBJ1-2; no firm D call. CDR3 length: 13 residues. Per germline, CDR1 SGHAT and CDR2 FQNNGV. The V end lost 2 bases, the J end lost 3 bases, and 7 bases lay between the germline ends.

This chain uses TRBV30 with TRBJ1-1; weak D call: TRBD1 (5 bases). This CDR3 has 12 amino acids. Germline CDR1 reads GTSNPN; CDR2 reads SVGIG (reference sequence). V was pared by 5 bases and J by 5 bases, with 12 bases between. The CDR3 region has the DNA TGTGCCTGGTTGGGGCGGTGGACTGAAGCTTTCTTT. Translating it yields CAWLGRWTEAFF. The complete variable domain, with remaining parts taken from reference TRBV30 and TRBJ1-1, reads SQTIHQWPATLVQPVGSPLSLECTVEGTSNPNLYWYRQAAGRGLQLLFYSVGIGQISSEVPQNLSASRPQDRQFILSSKKLLLSDSGFYLCAWLGRWTEAFFGQGTRLTVV.

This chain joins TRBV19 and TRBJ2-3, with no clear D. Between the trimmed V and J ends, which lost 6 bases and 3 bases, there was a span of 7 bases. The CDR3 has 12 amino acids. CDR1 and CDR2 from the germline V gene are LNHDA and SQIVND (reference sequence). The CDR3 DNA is TGTGCCAGTAGCTCACTGACAGATACGCAGTATTTT. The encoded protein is CASSSLTDTQYF.

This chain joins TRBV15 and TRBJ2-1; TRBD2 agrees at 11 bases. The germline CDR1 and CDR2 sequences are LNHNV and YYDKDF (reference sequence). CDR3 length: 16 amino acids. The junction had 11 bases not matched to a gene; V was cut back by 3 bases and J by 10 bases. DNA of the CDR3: TGTGCCACCAGCAGTTATGAGCTAGCGGGGGGATGGGAGCAGTTCTTC. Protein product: CATSSYELAGGWEQFF.

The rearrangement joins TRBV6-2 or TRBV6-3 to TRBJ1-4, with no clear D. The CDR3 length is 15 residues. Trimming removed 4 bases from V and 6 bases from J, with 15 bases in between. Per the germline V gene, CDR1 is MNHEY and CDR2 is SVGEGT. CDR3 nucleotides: TGTGCCAGCAGTTCCAGGACCCTCCTGGATGAAAAACTGTTTTTT. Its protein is CASSSRTLLDEKLFF.

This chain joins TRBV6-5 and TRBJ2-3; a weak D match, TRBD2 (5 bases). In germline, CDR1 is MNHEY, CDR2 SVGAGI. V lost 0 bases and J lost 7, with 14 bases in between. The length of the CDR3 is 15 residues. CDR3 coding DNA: TGTGCCAGCAGTTACTCCCCGGCCACTAGGCATACGCAGTATTTT. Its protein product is CASSYSPATRHTQYF.

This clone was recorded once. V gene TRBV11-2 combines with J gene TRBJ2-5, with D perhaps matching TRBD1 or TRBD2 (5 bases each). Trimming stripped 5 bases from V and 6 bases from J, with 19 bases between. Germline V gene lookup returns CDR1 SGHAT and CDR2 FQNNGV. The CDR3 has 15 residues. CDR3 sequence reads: CASSAPGTFFKTQYF. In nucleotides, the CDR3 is TGTGCCAGCAGCGCCCCCGGGACGTTTTTCAAGACCCAGTACTTC.

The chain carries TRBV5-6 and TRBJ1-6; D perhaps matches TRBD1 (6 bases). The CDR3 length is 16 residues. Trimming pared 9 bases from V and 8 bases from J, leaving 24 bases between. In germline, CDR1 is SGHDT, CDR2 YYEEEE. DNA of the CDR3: TGTGCCACCTCACGAGGAAGGGGGGCGAGCTATTCACCCCTCCACTTT. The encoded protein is CATSRGRGASYSPLHF.

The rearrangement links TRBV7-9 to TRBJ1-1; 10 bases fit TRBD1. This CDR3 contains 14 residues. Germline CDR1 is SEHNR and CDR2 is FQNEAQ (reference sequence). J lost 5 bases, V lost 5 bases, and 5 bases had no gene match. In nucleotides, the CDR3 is TGTGCCAGCAGCAGACAGGGGGCACGGACTGAAGCTTTCTTT. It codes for CASSRQGARTEAFF.

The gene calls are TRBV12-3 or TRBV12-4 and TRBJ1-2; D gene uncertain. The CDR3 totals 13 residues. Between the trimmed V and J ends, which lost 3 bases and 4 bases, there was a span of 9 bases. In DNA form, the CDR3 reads TGTGCCAGCAGTTTTAAGGAAAGCTATGGCTACACCTTC. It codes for CASSFKESYGYTF.

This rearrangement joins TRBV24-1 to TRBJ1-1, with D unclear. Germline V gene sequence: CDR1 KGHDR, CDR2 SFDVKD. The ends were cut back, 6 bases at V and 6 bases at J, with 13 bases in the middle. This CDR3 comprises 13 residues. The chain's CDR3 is CATSRPVGSEAFF. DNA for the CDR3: TGTGCCACCAGTCGACCGGTCGGCTCTGAAGCTTTCTTT.

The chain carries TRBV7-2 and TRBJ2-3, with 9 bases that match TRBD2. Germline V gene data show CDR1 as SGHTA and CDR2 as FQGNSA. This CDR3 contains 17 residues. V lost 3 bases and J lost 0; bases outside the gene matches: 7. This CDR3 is CASSFLAGTLSTDTQYF. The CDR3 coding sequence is TGTGCCAGCAGCTTCCTAGCGGGGACTCTAAGCACAGATACGCAGTATTTT.

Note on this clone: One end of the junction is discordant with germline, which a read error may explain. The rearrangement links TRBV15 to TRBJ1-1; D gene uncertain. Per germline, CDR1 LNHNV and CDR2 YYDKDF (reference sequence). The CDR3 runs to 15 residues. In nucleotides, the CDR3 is TGTGCCACCAGCGACACATCCAGAATTAACATTGAAGCTTTCTTT. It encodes CATSDTSRINIEAFF.

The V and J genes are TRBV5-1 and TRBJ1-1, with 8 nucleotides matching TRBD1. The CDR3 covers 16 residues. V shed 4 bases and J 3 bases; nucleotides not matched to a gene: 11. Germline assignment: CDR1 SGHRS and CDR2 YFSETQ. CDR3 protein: CASSTKQGVVDTEAFF. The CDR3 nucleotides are TGCGCCAGCAGCACAAAACAGGGGGTGGTGGACACTGAAGCTTTCTTT.

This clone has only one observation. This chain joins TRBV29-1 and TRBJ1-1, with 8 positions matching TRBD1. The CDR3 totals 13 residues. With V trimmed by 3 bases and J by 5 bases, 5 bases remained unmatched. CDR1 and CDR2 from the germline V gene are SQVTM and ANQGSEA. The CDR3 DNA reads TGCAGCGTTGATAACAGGGGGGCTACTGAAGCTTTCTTT. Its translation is CSVDNRGATEAFF.

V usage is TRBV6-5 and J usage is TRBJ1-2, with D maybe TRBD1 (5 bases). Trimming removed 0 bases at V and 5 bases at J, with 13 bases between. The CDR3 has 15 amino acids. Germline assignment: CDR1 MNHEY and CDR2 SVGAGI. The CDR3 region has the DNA TGTGCCAGCAGTTACTCGGAGGGAGGGGAGTATGGCTACACCTTC. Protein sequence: CASSYSEGGEYGYTF.

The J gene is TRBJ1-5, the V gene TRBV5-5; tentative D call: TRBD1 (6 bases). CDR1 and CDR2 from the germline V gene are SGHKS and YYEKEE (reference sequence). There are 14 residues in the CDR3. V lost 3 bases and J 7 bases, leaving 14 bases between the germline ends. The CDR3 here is CASSWEGGWQPQHF. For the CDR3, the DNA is TGTGCCAGCAGCTGGGAGGGGGGTTGGCAGCCCCAGCATTTT.

The CDR3: CASSLDSTDTQYF. In DNA form, the CDR3 reads TGTGCCAGCAGCTTAGATAGCACAGATACGCAGTATTTT. V gene TRBV7-6 combines with J gene TRBJ2-3; D is unclear. This CDR3 contains 13 residues. Trimming cost V 1 base and J 0 bases, with 2 bases left between them. CDR1 SGHVS and CDR2 FNYEAQ come from the germline V gene.

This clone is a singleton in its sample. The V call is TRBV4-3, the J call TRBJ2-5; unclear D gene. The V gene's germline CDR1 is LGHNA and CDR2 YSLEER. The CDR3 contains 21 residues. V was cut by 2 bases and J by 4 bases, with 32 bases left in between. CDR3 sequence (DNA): TGCGCCAGCAGCCAATCGGCCTCACAGACCTCTCCATTTAAGGGTCGAGAGACCCAGTACTTC. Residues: CASSQSASQTSPFKGRETQYF.

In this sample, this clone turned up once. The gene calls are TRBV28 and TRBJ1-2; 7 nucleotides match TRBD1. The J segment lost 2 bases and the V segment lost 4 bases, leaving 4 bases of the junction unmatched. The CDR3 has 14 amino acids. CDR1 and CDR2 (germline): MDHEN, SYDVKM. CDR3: CASSSLRGNYGYTF. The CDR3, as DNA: TGTGCCAGCAGTTCCCTCAGGGGGAACTATGGCTACACCTTC.